Listed below are T cell receptor beta chains from one sample, sequenced in a study of blood T cells in healthy people across ages. A single record per CDR3 protein comes from TCRdb applying MiXCR to the 5' RACE reads. Counted here are about 780,000 distinct CDR3 sequences, around 68% occurring once; the ten biggest clones make up about a quarter. Sequencing used blood. These receptors came from a man in his thirties or forties in good health. The CDR3 runs from the conserved cysteine through the conserved F or W. A D gene is named only where the DNA matches it firmly. Rows may omit the clone size; those that give it use once, few, many or a size class.

J gene,clone size,D gene,V gene,CDR3 protein,CDR3 DNA
TRBJ2-3,.,TRBD2,TRBV7-2,CASRIAGEDTQYF,TGTGCCAGCAGAATAGCGGGGGAAGATACGCAGTATTTT
TRBJ2-7,once,.,TRBV27,CANLYGDEQYF,TGTGCCAATCTTTACGGGGACGAGCAGTACTTC
TRBJ1-1,few,.,TRBV7-2,CASSLGPGTRGAFF,TGTGCCAGCAGCTTAGGGCCAGGGACTAGGGGAGCTTTCTTT
TRBJ2-7,.,.,TRBV6-2/TRBV6-3,CASSYSVEQYF,TGTGCCAGCAGTTACTCGGTTGAGCAGTACTTC
TRBJ2-5,few,TRBD1,TRBV29-1,CSVADREFQETQYF,TGCAGCGTTGCGGACAGGGAATTTCAAGAGACCCAGTACTTC
TRBJ2-1,.,TRBD1,TRBV20-1,CSASGTGNYNEQFF,TGCAGTGCTTCCGGGACAGGGAACTACAATGAGCAGTTCTTC
TRBJ2-5,few,TRBD1,TRBV28,CASSVGTEETRYF,TGTGCCAGCAGTGTAGGGACAGAAGAGACCCGGTACTTC
TRBJ1-4,.,TRBD1,TRBV4-1,CASSHLDRGKDEKLFF,TGCGCCAGCAGCCACCTCGACAGGGGCAAGGATGAAAAACTGTTTTTT
TRBJ2-7,.,.,TRBV3-1,CASSQDSSGAYEQYF,TGTGCCAGCAGCCAAGACAGCTCAGGGGCCTACGAGCAGTACTTC
TRBJ1-2,few,.,TRBV7-2,CASSLYDGVGYTF,TGTGCCAGCAGCTTATACGATGGGGTCGGCTACACCTTC
TRBJ2-1,.,.,TRBV7-3,CASSLSTGTRSYNEQFF,TGTGCCAGCAGCCTCTCCACCGGGACAAGATCCTACAATGAGCAGTTCTTC
TRBJ2-7,.,TRBD1,TRBV4-2,CASSLRTGPSYEQYF,TGTGCCAGCAGCCTCAGGACAGGGCCCTCCTACGAGCAGTACTTC
TRBJ2-7,.,TRBD1,TRBV19,CASSSPGWGQDSYEQYF,TGTGCCAGTAGTTCCCCCGGCTGGGGACAGGACTCCTACGAGCAGTACTTC
TRBJ2-5,.,TRBD2,TRBV20-1,CSASETSGGVEGTQYF,TGCAGTGCCAGTGAAACTAGCGGGGGAGTTGAGGGGACCCAGTACTTC
TRBJ2-1,few,.,TRBV4-3,CASSQDETDYNEQFF,TGCGCCAGCAGCCAAGATGAGACAGACTACAATGAGCAGTTCTTC
TRBJ2-1,few,.,TRBV20-1,CSARRRGNEQFF,TGCAGTGCTAGGCGCCGGGGCAATGAGCAGTTCTTC
TRBJ2-1,.,.,TRBV20-1,CSARDPRVGYNEQFF,TGCAGTGCTAGAGATCCCAGGGTTGGATACAATGAGCAGTTCTTC
TRBJ2-4,.,.,TRBV4-1,CASSHGTRANIQYF,TGCGCCAGCAGCCATGGAACCAGGGCGAACATTCAGTACTTC
TRBJ2-5,.,TRBD2,TRBV10-3,CAISGGGPGETQYF,TGTGCCATCAGTGGCGGGGGGCCGGGAGAGACCCAGTACTTC
TRBJ1-4,.,.,TRBV7-2,CASSPGLDGEKLFF,TGTGCCAGCAGCCCGGGACTTGATGGGGAAAAACTGTTTTTT
TRBJ1-2,.,.,TRBV29-1,CSAEKDRKANYGYTF,TGCAGCGCAGAAAAAGACAGGAAAGCTAACTATGGCTACACCTTC
TRBJ2-5,.,.,TRBV4-1,CASSHPGQGEETQYF,TGCGCCAGCAGCCACCCGGGACAAGGGGAAGAGACCCAGTACTTC
TRBJ2-5,.,.,TRBV11-2,CASSFPGVYNEQYF,TGTGCCAGCAGCTTTCCGGGAGTGTACAATGAGCAGTACTTC
TRBJ2-3,.,.,TRBV12-3/TRBV12-4,CATGTSNTDTQYF,TGTGCCACCGGGACTTCCAACACAGATACGCAGTATTTT
TRBJ2-5,.,.,TRBV12-3/TRBV12-4,CASSLARQGSGAQYF,TGTGCCAGCAGTTTAGCTAGACAGGGTAGCGGGGCCCAGTACTTC
TRBJ2-6,.,.,TRBV4-1,CASSPGRGVGANALTF,TGCGCCAGCAGCCCTGGACGAGGGGTCGGGGCCAACGCCCTGACTTTC
TRBJ2-3,.,.,TRBV7-2,CASSLALGGFRADTQYF,TGTGCCAGCAGCTTAGCGCTTGGGGGGTTTCGGGCAGATACGCAGTATTTT
TRBJ2-1,.,.,TRBV5-1,CASSLAITNEQFF,TGCGCCAGCAGCTTGGCAATTACCAATGAGCAGTTCTTC
TRBJ2-3,many,.,TRBV7-8,CASSFIRDTQYF,TGTGCCAGCAGCTTTATTCGGGATACGCAGTATTTT
TRBJ2-5,.,.,TRBV3-1,CASSLIPHGGGVSETQYF,TGTGCCAGCAGCCTAATACCCCATGGGGGGGGCGTTAGCGAGACCCAGTACTTC
TRBJ2-2,.,.,TRBV5-1,CASNRGAGELFF,TGCGCCAGCAACCGGGGCGCCGGGGAGCTGTTTTTT
TRBJ2-5,few,.,TRBV29-1,CSVEDPEWSGETQYF,TGCAGCGTTGAAGATCCCGAGTGGTCGGGAGAGACCCAGTACTTC